This record covers a single TCR beta chain. Generated by immunoSEQ multiplex PCR, the TCRdb table keeps only in-frame clones and is missing some. The data show about 200,000 clones, around 70% seen once. After removal of 4 bases from V and 5 bases from J, the junction contained 7 bases not matched to a gene. In germline, CDR1 is MNHEY, CDR2 SMNVEV (reference sequence). The CDR3 covers 15 residues. The data are from a study of cytotoxic CD8 clonotypes in ibrutinib-treated CLL. Whole-study context: The samples contained approximately 280,000 productive templates on average. They also contained an average of about 90,000 productive rearrangements.

The TCR was taken from a human donor with chronic lymphocytic leukemia. This specimen consisted of PBMCs, obtained after 24 months of ibrutinib treatment. The chain links TRBV27 to TRBJ2-7, with 11 bases matching TRBD1. The CDR3 DNA reads TGTGCCAGCAGTTCCCCGGGACAGGGGGGGCACGAGCAGTACTTC. Residues: CASSSPGQGGHEQYF.